This T cell receptor (beta chain) was sequenced in a study of beta chain features in type 1 diabetes. Study-level points and caveats: Shortening that was moderate but significant affected the TCRB CDR3s of Type 1 diabetes patients in all four CD4+ subsets.

Expressed TCRB transcripts were sequenced after all isolated RNA was converted to cDNA. Sequenced by immunoSEQ multiplex PCR; TCRdb stores in-frame clones only, minus some. The data contain about 160,000 clones, 6.5% to 8.5% of them singletons. In regard to this clone: As yet, its antigen is unknown.

The CDR3 covers 16 residues. Germline CDR1 MDHEN, CDR2 SYDVKM. V lost 4 bases, J lost 6 bases, and 14 bases stayed unmatched. Sequencing input: central memory CD4+ T cells from blood. V and J are TRBV28 and TRBJ1-2; 7 nucleotides line up with TRBD1. The clonotype originates from a woman aged 18-29 years with type 1 diabetes. The CDR3 coding sequence is TGTGCCAGCAGTTACCAGACAGGGTTGGGGTCAGATGGCTACACCTTC. Residues: CASSYQTGLGSDGYTF.